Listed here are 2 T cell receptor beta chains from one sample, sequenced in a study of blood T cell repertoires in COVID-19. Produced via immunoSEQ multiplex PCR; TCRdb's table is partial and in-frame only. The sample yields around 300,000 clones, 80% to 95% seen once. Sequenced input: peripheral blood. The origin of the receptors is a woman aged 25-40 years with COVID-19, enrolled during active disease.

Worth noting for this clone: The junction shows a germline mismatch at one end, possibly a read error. The CDR3, as DNA: TGTGCCAGCAGCTCTGACCGGGACTTCTCCAACAATGAGCAGTTCTTC. Its translation: CASSSDRDFSNNEQFF. This chain uses TRBV5-8 with TRBJ2-1, with D perhaps matching TRBD2 (6 bases). The length of the CDR3 is 16 residues. Germline lookup yields CDR1 SGHTS and CDR2 YDEGEE.

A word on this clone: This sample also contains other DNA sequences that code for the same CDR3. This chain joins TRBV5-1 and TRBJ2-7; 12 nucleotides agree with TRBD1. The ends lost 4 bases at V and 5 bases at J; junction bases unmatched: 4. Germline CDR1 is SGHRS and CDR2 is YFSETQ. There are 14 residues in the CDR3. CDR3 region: CASSRGTGGNEQYF. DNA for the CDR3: TGCGCCAGCAGCCGCGGGACAGGGGGCAACGAGCAGTACTTC.